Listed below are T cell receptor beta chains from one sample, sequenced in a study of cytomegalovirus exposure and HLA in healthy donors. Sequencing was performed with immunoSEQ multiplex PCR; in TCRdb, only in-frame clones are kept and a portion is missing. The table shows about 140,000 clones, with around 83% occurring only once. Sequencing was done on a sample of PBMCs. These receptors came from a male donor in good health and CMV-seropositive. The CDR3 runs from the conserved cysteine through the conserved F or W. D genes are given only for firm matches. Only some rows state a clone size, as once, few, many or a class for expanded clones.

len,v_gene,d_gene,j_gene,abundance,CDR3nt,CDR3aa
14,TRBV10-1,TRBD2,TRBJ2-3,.,TGCGCCAGCAAGAAGCGGGGGGACACAGATACGCAGTATTTT,CASKKRGDTDTQYF
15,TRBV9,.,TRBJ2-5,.,TGTGCCAGCAGCGTAGCCCTCCTCGAGGGCGAGACCCAGTACTTC,CASSVALLEGETQYF
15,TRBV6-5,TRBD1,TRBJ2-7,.,TGTGCCAGCAGTTACACTCCGGGACAGGGCTACGAGCAGTACTTC,CASSYTPGQGYEQYF
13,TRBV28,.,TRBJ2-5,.,TGTGCCAGCAGTTCGGACTACCAAGAGACCCAGTACTTC,CASSSDYQETQYF
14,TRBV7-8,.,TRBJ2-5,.,TGTGCCAGCAGCCGACCGACAGGCCAAGAGACCCAGTACTTC,CASSRPTGQETQYF
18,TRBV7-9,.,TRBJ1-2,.,TGTTCCAGCAGCGGTGCGGCGGTTGACAGAGTCGCTAACTATGGCTACACCTTC,CSSSGAAVDRVANYGYTF
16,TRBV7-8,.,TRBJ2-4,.,TGTGCCAGCAGCTTAGAGCGGGTCCTAGCCAAAAACATTCAGTACTTC,CASSLERVLAKNIQYF
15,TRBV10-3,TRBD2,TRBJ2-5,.,TGTGCCATCGGGACTAGCGGGGGGATCCAAGAGACCCAGTACTTC,CAIGTSGGIQETQYF
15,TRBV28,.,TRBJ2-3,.,TGTGCCAGCAGTTTCGAGGGTTATAGCACAGATACGCAGTATTTT,CASSFEGYSTDTQYF
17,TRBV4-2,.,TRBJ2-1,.,TGTGCCAGCAGCCCCCAGGGGGCTAGCGGGACAGGAAATGAGCAGTTCTTC,CASSPQGASGTGNEQFF
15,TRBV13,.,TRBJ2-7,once,TGTGCCAGCAGCTTTCCCGGGACTGGGGACTACGAGCAGTACTTC,CASSFPGTGDYEQYF
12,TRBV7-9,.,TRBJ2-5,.,TGTGCCAGCAGCTCAGAGGGCGAGACCCAGTACTTC,CASSSEGETQYF
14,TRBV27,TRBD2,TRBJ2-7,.,TGTGCCAGCAGATTAGCGGGACCGAACTACGAGCAGTACTTC,CASRLAGPNYEQYF
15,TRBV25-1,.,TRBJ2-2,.,TGTGCCAGCAGTGAAGTCGGGGCGAACACCGGGGAGCTGTTTTTT,CASSEVGANTGELFF
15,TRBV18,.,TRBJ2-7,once,TGTGCCAGCTCACCTTTTCTCGAGAGAAACTACGAGCAGTACTTC,CASSPFLERNYEQYF
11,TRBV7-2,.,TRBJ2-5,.,TGTGCCAGCAGCCCCATGGAGACCCAGTACTTC,CASSPMETQYF
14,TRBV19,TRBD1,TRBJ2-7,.,TGTGCCAGTAGCAATGACGGGACAGGGCGCGAGCAGTACTTC,CASSNDGTGREQYF
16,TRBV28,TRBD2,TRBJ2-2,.,TGTGCCAGCACGGGAACAGCGGGAGAGTACACCGGGGAGCTGTTTTTT,CASTGTAGEYTGELFF
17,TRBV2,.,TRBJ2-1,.,TGTGCCAGCAGAGCCCGACTACTTCTATCCTCCTACAATGAGCAGTTCTTC,CASRARLLLSSYNEQFF
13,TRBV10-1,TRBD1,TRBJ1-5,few,TGCGCCAGCAGGACAGGGGGACGTCAGCCCCAGCATTTT,CASRTGGRQPQHF
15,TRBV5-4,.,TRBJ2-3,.,TGTGCCAGCAGCTTGGTAGGTAGCGGCACAGATACGCAGTATTTT,CASSLVGSGTDTQYF
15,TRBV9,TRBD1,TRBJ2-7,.,TGTGCCAGCAGCTCAACGACAGGGAGTCCCTACGAGCAGTACTTC,CASSSTTGSPYEQYF
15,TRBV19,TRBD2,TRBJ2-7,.,TGTGCCAGTAGGGAAACTAGCGGGAGGGCCGACGAGCAGTACTTC,CASRETSGRADEQYF
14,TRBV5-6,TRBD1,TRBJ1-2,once,TGTGCCAGCAGAGGACAGGGCTGGGACTATGGCTACACCTTC,CASRGQGWDYGYTF
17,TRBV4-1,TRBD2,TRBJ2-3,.,TGCGCCAGCAGCCAGTCGGGGACTAGCGGGGGCACAGATACGCAGTATTTT,CASSQSGTSGGTDTQYF
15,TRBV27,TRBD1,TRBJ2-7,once,TGTGCCAGCAGTTTATGGACAGGGTACGGAAACGAGCAGTACTTC,CASSLWTGYGNEQYF
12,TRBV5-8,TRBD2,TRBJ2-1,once,TGTGCCAGCAGCTTGGGAAGCGGGAGCATGGTCTTC,CASSLGSGSMVF
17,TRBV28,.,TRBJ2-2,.,TGTGCCAGCAGCGACCCGGCCGGACACACGAACACCGGGGAGCTGTTTTTT,CASSDPAGHTNTGELFF
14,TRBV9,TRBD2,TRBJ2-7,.,TGTGCCAGCAGCCCCTGGCGGGAGGGCCGCGAGCAGTACTTC,CASSPWREGREQYF
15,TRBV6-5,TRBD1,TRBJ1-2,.,TGTGCCAGCAGTTACGTAGGACAGGGTACGGATGGCTACACCTTC,CASSYVGQGTDGYTF
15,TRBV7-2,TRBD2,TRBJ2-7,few,TGTGCCAGCAGCGAGAATAGCGGGGGGTACTACGAGCAGTACTTC,CASSENSGGYYEQYF
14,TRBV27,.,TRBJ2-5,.,TGTGCCAGCAGATGGTCAATCACAGACGAGACCCAGTACTTC,CASRWSITDETQYF
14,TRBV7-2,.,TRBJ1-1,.,TGTGCCAGCAGCTTAGTGGGCAGGGCCTCTGAAGCTTTCTTT,CASSLVGRASEAFF
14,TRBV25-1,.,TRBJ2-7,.,TGTGCCAGCAGTGAATCGGGGGGCCCCTACGAGCAGTACTTC,CASSESGGPYEQYF
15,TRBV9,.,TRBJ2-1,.,TGTGCCAGCAGCCCCGAGACTGAAGTGTACAATGAGCAGTTCTTC,CASSPETEVYNEQFF
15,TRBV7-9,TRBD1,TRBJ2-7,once,TGTGCCAGCAGCCCCTGGACAGGGAGCTCCTACGAGCAGTACTTC,CASSPWTGSSYEQYF
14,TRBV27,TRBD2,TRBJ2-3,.,TGTGCCAGCAGTGGGGGGGGAGCCACAGATACGCAGTATTTT,CASSGGGATDTQYF
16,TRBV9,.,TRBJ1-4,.,TGTGCCAGCAGCTTTACATGGGGGCCAACTAATGAAAAACTGTTTTTT,CASSFTWGPTNEKLFF
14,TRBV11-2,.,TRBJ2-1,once,TGTGCCAGCAGCTTAGCTCCAGGTTACAATGAGCAGTTCTTC,CASSLAPGYNEQFF
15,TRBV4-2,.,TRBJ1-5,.,TGTGCCAGCAGCCAAGTCCTCGGGAGCAATCAGCCCCAGCATTTT,CASSQVLGSNQPQHF
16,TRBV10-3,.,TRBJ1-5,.,TGTGCCGCCGGGGGGGGTCGTAACTCTAGCAATCAGCCCCAGCATTTT,CAAGGGRNSSNQPQHF
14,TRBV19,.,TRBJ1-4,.,TGTGCCACCACCCTGGACAGCACTGATGAAAAACTGTTTTTT,CATTLDSTDEKLFF
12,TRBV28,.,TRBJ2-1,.,TGTGCCAGCAGTTCCAGACTAGAAGAGCAGTTCTTC,CASSSRLEEQFF
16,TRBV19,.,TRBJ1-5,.,TGTGCCAGTAATGGCGGGCAGGGGCTTAGCAATCAGCCCCAGCATTTT,CASNGGQGLSNQPQHF
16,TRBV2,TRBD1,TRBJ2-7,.,TGTGCCAGCAGTGAAGGGACAGGCTCTTTAGTCGACGAGCAGTACTTC,CASSEGTGSLVDEQYF
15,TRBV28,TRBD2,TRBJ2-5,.,TGTGCCAGCAGTTTAATGGCGGGAGGGGAGGAGACCCAGTACTTC,CASSLMAGGEETQYF
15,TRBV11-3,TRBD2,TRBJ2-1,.,TGTGCCAGCAGCCAGGGACTAGCGGACAACAATGAGCAGTTCTTC,CASSQGLADNNEQFF
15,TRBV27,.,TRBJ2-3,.,TGTGCCAGCAGTTCCCTCGGGACTTCACCAGATACGCAGTATTTT,CASSSLGTSPDTQYF